Each of the 26 T cell receptor beta chains below was sequenced from the same sample in a study of blood T cell repertoires in COVID-19. Assay: immunoSEQ multiplex PCR; the TCRdb copy retains only in-frame clones and omits some. Among 150,000 to 200,000 clones, more than 65% were seen once, and the ten largest hold 11% to 15%. The sequenced material came from peripheral blood. The receptors shown here come from an elderly woman with acute or convalescent COVID-19.

The V gene is TRBV5-1, the J gene TRBJ2-2; D not resolved. Germline V CDR1 and CDR2: SGHRS, YFSETQ. This CDR3 contains 14 residues. Trimming removed 5 bases at V and 2 bases at J, with 10 bases between. In DNA, the CDR3 is TGCGCCAGCAGGGCACAGCTAAACACCGGGGAGCTGTTTTTT. Amino acid sequence: CASRAQLNTGELFF.

The V and J genes are TRBV6-5 and TRBJ1-1; D gene unclear. CDR1 MNHEY and CDR2 SVGAGI come from the germline V gene. The CDR3 consists of 13 residues. Between the trimmed V and J ends, which lost 5 bases and 0 bases, there was a span of 7 bases. CDR3 loop: CASSRDLNTEAFF. For the CDR3, the DNA is TGTGCCAGCAGTCGAGACTTGAACACTGAAGCTTTCTTT.

This rearrangement joins TRBV5-1 to TRBJ2-3; D may be TRBD2 (6 bases). This CDR3 has 14 residues. V was shortened by 0 bases and J by 5 bases, with 10 bases between the two germline ends. Germline V gene sequence: CDR1 SGHRS, CDR2 YFSETQ. CDR3 sequence (DNA): TGCGCCAGCAGCTTGGGGGGCGGGGAAGATACGCAGTATTTT. Translating it yields CASSLGGGEDTQYF.

This clone has only a few counts. The V gene is TRBV5-6, the J gene TRBJ1-5; tentatively, D is TRBD1 (6 bases). The CDR3 is 16 amino acids. V lost 3 bases to trimming and J lost 2 bases, with 15 bases between them. Looked up from germline, CDR1 is SGHDT and CDR2 is YYEEEE. CDR3 sequence reads: CASSYAQGPRNQPQHF. In DNA form, the CDR3 reads TGTGCCAGCAGCTACGCCCAGGGGCCCCGCAATCAGCCCCAGCATTTT. The full variable domain, rest sourced from reference TRBV5-6 and TRBJ1-5, is DAGVTQSPTHLIKTRGQQVTLRCSPKSGHDTVSWYQQALGQGPQFIFQYYEEEERQRGNFPDRFSGHQFPNYSSELNVNALLLGDSALYLCASSYAQGPRNQPQHFGDGTRLSIL.

The chain couples TRBV14 to TRBJ2-5; D might be TRBD2 (6 bases). Looked up from germline, CDR1 is SGHDN and CDR2 is FVKESK. CDR3 size: 15 residues. V lost 0 bases and J lost 5, with 13 bases in between. The CDR3 here is CASSQDLGGVETQYF. CDR3 DNA: TGTGCCAGCAGCCAAGACCTCGGCGGGGTGGAGACCCAGTACTTC.

This clone was seen ten or more times. This rearrangement joins TRBV19 to TRBJ1-5; TRBD1 agrees at 9 bases. Germline CDR1 reads LNHDA; CDR2 reads SQIVND (reference sequence). The junction had 9 bases not matched to a gene; V was cut back by 10 bases and J by 2 bases. This CDR3 contains 15 residues. CDR3 sequence: CATMGQGLGNQPQHF. In nucleotides, the CDR3 is TGTGCCACTATGGGACAGGGATTGGGCAATCAGCCCCAGCATTTT.

The chain recombines TRBV4-1 with TRBJ2-1; 7 positions agree with TRBD2. V dropped 0 bases and J dropped 7; count of bases not matched to a gene: 9. Germline CDR1 reads MGHRA; CDR2 reads YSYEKL. There are 16 residues in the CDR3. The CDR3 DNA sequence: TGCGCCAGCAGCCAAGATCGGGAGGCAGGGTGGAATGAGCAGTTCTTC. Protein: CASSQDREAGWNEQFF.

The chain carries TRBV15 and TRBJ2-2; 10 positions match TRBD2. Germline V CDR1 and CDR2: LNHNV, YYDKDF (reference sequence). The CDR3 consists of 17 residues. After removal of 3 bases from V and 9 bases from J, the junction contained 13 bases not matched to a gene. Written as DNA, the CDR3 is TGTGCCACCAGCAGGACTGTCGGGTCTAGCGGGAGTCGGGAGCTGTTTTTT. This translates into CATSRTVGSSGSRELFF.

The chain links TRBV18 to TRBJ1-1; D call uncertain. This CDR3 comprises 13 residues. The V gene's germline CDR1 is KGHSH and CDR2 LQKENI. V lost 6 bases and J lost 4, with 12 bases in between. The CDR3 loop is CASSTVGSTEAFF. CDR3 nucleotide sequence: TGTGCCAGCTCCACCGTGGGGAGCACTGAAGCTTTCTTT.

This clone was recorded a few times. The J gene is TRBJ1-1, the V gene TRBV7-6; 9 nucleotides agree with TRBD1. CDR1 and CDR2 from the germline V gene are SGHVS and FNYEAQ. Trimming cost V 0 bases and J 1 base; bases outside gene matches: 9. The CDR3 sequence is 18 residues long. DNA of the CDR3: TGTGCCAGCAGCTTAGCGGCGACAGGGGGGGCCTCGAACACTGAAGCTTTCTTT. Encoded protein: CASSLAATGGASNTEAFF.

The V gene is TRBV12-3 or TRBV12-4, the J gene TRBJ1-1, with D unresolved. V lost 0 bases and J 11 bases, leaving 13 bases between the germline ends. This CDR3 is built from 13 residues. As DNA, the CDR3 is TGTGCCAGCAGTTTAGCTCGAGAATCCCGCGCTTTCTTT. Translated, it gives CASSLARESRAFF.

The rearrangement links TRBV28 to TRBJ1-2; no clear D. V was trimmed by 5 bases and J by 5 bases, leaving 12 bases between them. Germline V gives CDR1 MDHEN, CDR2 SYDVKM. The CDR3 sequence is 13 residues long. This chain's CDR3 is CASSVQVLYGYTF. Written as DNA, the CDR3 is TGTGCCAGCAGTGTGCAGGTGTTATATGGCTACACCTTC.

The chain uses TRBV18 and TRBJ2-5, with no clear D. This CDR3 is built from 15 residues. The V gene's germline CDR1 is KGHSH and CDR2 LQKENI. V gave up 2 bases and J gave up 3 bases, with 13 bases separating them. In DNA form, the CDR3 reads TGTGCCAGCTCACCAATGAGACAACGAGAAGAGACCCAGTACTTC. Translated: CASSPMRQREETQYF.

This clone was seen a single time. The V call is TRBV18, the J call TRBJ2-3; TRBD2 is a possible D gene (7 bases). The V and J ends lost 3 bases and 3 bases respectively, with 19 bases between them. The CDR3 is made up of 17 amino acids. Germline V lookup: CDR1 KGHSH, CDR2 LQKENI. The CDR3 coding sequence is TGTGCCAGCTCACCCCGGGGGGCTAGCCATGGGACAGATACGCAGTATTTT. This gives the protein CASSPRGASHGTDTQYF.

The rearrangement links TRBV2 to TRBJ2-2; 12 bases fit TRBD2. With 5 bases clipped from V and 7 bases from J, the junction kept 8 bases outside the gene matches. Germline CDR1 is SNHLY and CDR2 is FYNNEI. The CDR3 consists of 16 residues. The CDR3 bases are TGTGCCAGCAGTCCTCTAGCGGGAGGGCCGAACGGGGAGCTGTTTTTT. This encodes CASSPLAGGPNGELFF.

The CDR3 DNA follows: TGTGCCATCAGTGAGCCCGGGACAGCGCAAGAGACCCAGTACTTC. It translates to CAISEPGTAQETQYF. V gene TRBV10-3 combines with J gene TRBJ2-5; the match to TRBD1 covers 7 bases. Germline CDR1 ENHRY, CDR2 SYGVKD. V dropped 2 bases and J dropped 2; count of bases not matched to a gene: 5. The CDR3 runs 15 residues.

This clone was recorded a few times. This chain connects TRBV5-6 to TRBJ1-3; tentatively, D is TRBD1 (6 bases). V gave up 4 bases and J gave up 3 bases, with 11 bases separating them. The CDR3 loop spans 14 amino acids. The germline CDR1 and CDR2 sequences are SGHDT and YYEEEE. CDR3 sequence: CASSRRTVGNTIYF. The DNA of the CDR3 is TGTGCCAGCAGCAGAAGGACAGTTGGAAACACCATATATTTT.

This clone was seen a single time. J is TRBJ1-5 and V is TRBV19; D is unresolved. The CDR3 contains 15 residues. Trimming stripped 10 bases from V and 4 bases from J, with 20 bases between. Germline lookup yields CDR1 LNHDA and CDR2 SQIVND (reference sequence). The CDR3 here is CATQRSVQWNQPQHF. The CDR3 coding sequence is TGTGCCACCCAACGATCCGTCCAGTGGAATCAGCCCCAGCATTTT.

This chain connects TRBV18 to TRBJ1-6; D gene unclear. V was cut by 3 bases and J by 4 bases, with 10 bases left in between. Germline V gives CDR1 KGHSH, CDR2 LQKENI. The CDR3 has 15 amino acids. For the CDR3, the DNA is TGTGCCAGCTCACCGGCGGGGATTTATAATTCACCCCTCCACTTT. Encoded protein: CASSPAGIYNSPLHF.

A few counts support this clone. V is TRBV30 and J is TRBJ2-1; 10 positions agree with TRBD2. Germline CDR1 GTSNPN, CDR2 SVGIG (reference sequence). The V segment lost 4 bases and the J segment 6 bases; nucleotides outside the gene matches: 3. The CDR3 is 13 amino acids. The CDR3 DNA reads TGTGCCTGGACCCAGCGGGAGGGCAATGAGCAGTTCTTC. It codes for CAWTQREGNEQFF.

The chain has TRBV20-1 and TRBJ2-5; tentative D call: TRBD2 (6 bases). Trimming left V 6 bases short and J 8 bases short, with 13 bases between. The CDR3 sequence is 11 residues long. Germline V lookup: CDR1 DFQATT, CDR2 SNEGSKA (reference sequence). The CDR3 loop is CSAWDLVTQYF. The CDR3 DNA reads TGCAGTGCGTGGGACTTAGTAACCCAGTACTTC.

The chain joins TRBV19 to TRBJ1-2; 8 positions agree with TRBD1. This CDR3 region has 19 residues. The V gene's germline CDR1 is LNHDA and CDR2 SQIVND (reference sequence). V was clipped by 3 bases and J by 6 bases; unmatched bases: 21. In DNA, the CDR3 is TGTGCCAGTAGTATGATTAGTAGGACAGGGTCTTCTTTTTCTCATGGCTACACCTTC. Its protein is CASSMISRTGSSFSHGYTF. Full variable domain (missing parts from reference TRBV19 and TRBJ1-2): DGGITQSPKYLFRKEGQNVTLSCEQNLNHDAMYWYRQDPGQGLRLIYYSQIVNDFQKGDIAEGYSVSREKKESFPLTVTSAQKNPTAFYLCASSMISRTGSSFSHGYTFGSGTRLTVV.

The chain links TRBV15 to TRBJ2-1; 7 bases are a match to TRBD1. V was pared by 4 bases and J by 1 base, with 4 bases of the junction left unmatched. The CDR3 totals 15 residues. In germline, CDR1 is LNHNV, CDR2 YYDKDF (reference sequence). CDR3 DNA: TGTGCCACCAGCAAAACAGGGGTGTCCTACAATGAGCAGTTCTTC. This codes for CATSKTGVSYNEQFF. Full variable domain (outside the CDR3, taken from reference TRBV15 and TRBJ2-1): DAMVIQNPRYQVTQFGKPVTLSCSQTLNHNVMYWYQQKSSQAPKLLFHYYDKDFNNEADTPDNFQSRRPNTSFCFLDIRSPGLGDTAMYLCATSKTGVSYNEQFFGPGTRLTVL.

The DNA of the CDR3 is TGTGCCAGCAGTGTCCGACTAGGCCTCTCGACCGGGGAGCTGTTTTTT. Protein sequence: CASSVRLGLSTGELFF. The chain is built from TRBV2 and TRBJ2-2; a weak D match, TRBD2 (6 bases). The CDR3 has 16 residues. The V gene's germline CDR1 is SNHLY and CDR2 FYNNEI. The ends were cut back, 4 bases at V and 5 bases at J, with 17 bases in the middle.

The chain links TRBV7-9 to TRBJ2-7, with D perhaps TRBD1 (6 bases). The V gene lost 8 bases and the J gene lost 0 bases, with 8 bases spanning the gap. CDR1 is SEHNR and CDR2 is FQNEAQ in the germline V gene (reference sequence). The CDR3 has 12 residues. CDR3 DNA sequence: TGTGCCAGCCAGGGGAGCTCCTACGAGCAGTACTTC. Amino acids: CASQGSSYEQYF.

This clone was seen a few times. V usage is TRBV5-1 and J usage is TRBJ2-1; D gene uncertain. This CDR3 comprises 13 residues. Germline V CDR1 and CDR2: SGHRS, YFSETQ. V was trimmed by 4 bases and J by 7 bases, leaving 12 bases between them. The CDR3 nucleotides are TGCGCCAGCAGCGTGATAGTACAGAATGAGCAGTTCTTC. Protein: CASSVIVQNEQFF.